This TCR beta chain was identified in a study of spatial heterogeneity in lung cancer. The sample holds many counts of this clonotype. Documented time point: sample taken at primary tumor resection. Whole RNA obtained from tumor, nontumor lung or frozen PBMC underwent sequencing without sorting. This CDR3 region has 13 residues. Germline CDR1 reads DFQATT; CDR2 reads SNEGSKA (reference sequence). Trimming cost V 6 bases and J 6 bases; bases outside gene matches: 8. TCRdb re-called the 5' RACE reads through MiXCR, storing one row per CDR3 protein. This table has 39,000 or so distinct CDR3 sequences, around 7.5% appearing once.

The material was PBMCs, obtained at surgery. The TCR comes from a male donor with early-stage non-small cell lung cancer. The J gene is TRBJ1-5, the V gene TRBV20-1; TRBD1 aligns across 7 bases. CDR3 coding DNA: TGCAGTGCAGAGAGACAGGGAGGTCAGCCCCAGCATTTT. It is translated as CSAERQGGQPQHF.